Given below is one T cell receptor (beta chain) in context. Its antigen is unidentified. Deletions cut 0 bases from V and 0 bases from J, with 9 bases between. The germline V gene has CDR1 SGDLS and CDR2 YYNGEE. This CDR3 has 15 amino acids. The source of the sample is a study of cytomegalovirus exposure and HLA in healthy donors. Study-wide points: In a later analysis, several top co-occurrence clusters appeared linked to parvovirus B19, influenza, CMV and Epstein-Barr virus.

The PCR made use of 60 Vbeta and 13 Jbeta primers. Produced via immunoSEQ multiplex PCR; TCRdb's table is partial and in-frame only. In the table there are 130,000 to 150,000 clones, 60% to 85% of which are singletons. This TCR came from a male donor in good health and CMV-seronegative. The source material was PBMCs. The rearrangement joins TRBV9 to TRBJ1-1; D is uncertain. The CDR3 here is CASSVESTMNTEAFF. The CDR3 DNA sequence: TGTGCCAGCAGCGTAGAGTCTACCATGAACACTGAAGCTTTCTTT.